The clone carrying this T cell receptor beta chain showed up just once. Germline loops: CDR1 LGHDT, CDR2 YNNKEL (reference sequence). The CDR3 has 15 amino acids. V was cut by 4 bases and J by 4 bases, with 14 bases left in between. Authors' data handling: Reference gene primer amplification yielded estimated nucleated cell counts. Some clones are missing from TCRdb's copy, which holds only in-frame ones; the method was immunoSEQ multiplex PCR. For V, J and clone size, that table is used; D and trimming come from the DNA. The sample consists of 85,000 to 110,000 clones, 85% to 90% of them appearing once. This record comes from a study of blood T cell repertoires in COVID-19. For the study at large: The United States, Italy and Spain were the sources of the acute and convalescent COVID-19 samples. T cells, B-cell-depleted T cells, or PBMCs supplied cDNA or gDNA.

This sequence joins TRBV3-1 (or the pseudogene TRBV3-2) and TRBJ1-5; tentative D call: TRBD1 (6 bases). The source of this sequence is a human donor in a cohort sampled during active COVID-19. The material sequenced was peripheral blood. DNA of the CDR3: TGTGCCAGCAGCCTTCAGCCCGGACAGAATCAGCCCCAGCATTTT. It specifies CASSLQPGQNQPQHF.